The entry below describes one TCR beta chain. CDR3 length: 16 residues. Per the germline V gene, CDR1 is SEHNR and CDR2 is FQNEAQ (reference sequence). Trimming removed 5 bases from V and 3 bases from J; junction bases left unmatched: 13. The data belong to a study of blood T cell repertoires in COVID-19. In the original workflow: Researchers report that nucleated cell counts were estimated from reference gene primer amplification. The protocol was immunoSEQ multiplex PCR, while the TCRdb copy is restricted to in-frame clones and leaves out a portion. The V and J calls and clone size come from that table; D and trimming were worked out from the DNA. The sample holds around 230,000 clones, 80% to 90% seen once.

This clonotype was obtained from a man aged 40-55 years who had recovered from COVID-19. Source material: peripheral blood. The chain joins TRBV7-9 to TRBJ2-7, with 7 bases aligning to TRBD2. CDR3 loop: CASSVIKDRDYYEQYF. CDR3 nucleotide sequence: TGTGCCAGCAGCGTGATTAAGGATCGGGACTACTACGAGCAGTACTTC. Filled out from reference TRBV7-9 and TRBJ2-7, the complete variable domain reads DTGVSQNPRHKITKRGQNVTFRCDPISEHNRLYWYRQTLGQGPEFLTYFQNEAQLEKSRLLSDRFSAERPKGSFSTLEIQRTEQGDSAMYLCASSVIKDRDYYEQYFGPGTRLTVT.